These 29 T cell receptor beta chains share one sample of origin, sequenced in a study of blood T cell repertoires in COVID-19 (dated by TCRdb to 2019 to 2021). The receptor library was made with the immunoSEQ multiplex PCR assay. TCRdb took this table from immuneACCESS and kept in-frame rearrangements with V and J called. Such tables lack part of the clones; where checked against another copy, unresolved V genes explain under half of the gap, and the rest is unexplained. The sample table lists approximately 90,000 clones, 70% to 90% of them with a count of one. The ten most abundant clones make up roughly 20% of the sample. Sample: peripheral blood. These TCRs come from a woman older than 75 with acute or convalescent COVID-19.

CDR3 region: CASRRGGVGETQYF. The DNA of the CDR3 is TGTGCCAGCAGGAGGGGAGGGGTCGGCGAGACCCAGTACTTC. The chain is built from TRBV25-1 and TRBJ2-5; 7 bases are shared with TRBD2. J lost 5 bases, V lost 6 bases, and 9 bases had no gene match. This CDR3 spans 14 amino acids. CDR1 and CDR2 from the germline V gene are MGHDK and SYGVNS.

This chain joins TRBV2 and TRBJ1-2; TRBD1 is a possible D gene (6 bases). Germline loops: CDR1 SNHLY, CDR2 FYNNEI. This CDR3 spans 14 amino acids. Trimming pared 8 bases from V and 1 base from J, leaving 14 bases between. The CDR3 sequence is CASDRTDFNYGYTF. The CDR3 DNA reads as TGTGCCAGCGACCGGACAGATTTTAACTATGGCTACACCTTC.

The genes are TRBV7-3 and TRBJ1-6; weak D call: TRBD1 (6 bases). This CDR3 contains 13 residues. Germline V gene lookup returns CDR1 SGHTA and CDR2 FQGTGA. V lost 4 bases to trimming and J lost 8 bases, with 9 bases between them. The CDR3 protein is CASSWDIDSPLHF. The CDR3, as DNA: TGTGCCAGCAGCTGGGACATAGATTCACCCCTCCACTTT.

CDR3 DNA sequence: TGCGCCAGCAGCCAAGAGGTACAGGGGGCTCCCGAGCAGTACTTC. Its translation is CASSQEVQGAPEQYF. The chain links TRBV4-1 to TRBJ2-7; 9 positions agree with TRBD1. This CDR3 has 15 amino acids. Germline V gene lookup returns CDR1 MGHRA and CDR2 YSYEKL. Trimming cost V 0 bases and J 6 bases; bases outside gene matches: 6.

The chain uses TRBV28 and TRBJ1-1; D might be TRBD1 (5 bases). The germline CDR1 and CDR2 sequences are MDHEN and SYDVKM. The CDR3 is 13 amino acids. The CDR3 DNA follows: TGTGCAACAAGGGCACCCCGGGGGTCTGAAGCTTTCTTT. It is translated as CATRAPRGSEAFF.

J is TRBJ2-3 and V is TRBV2; tentatively, D is TRBD2 (6 bases). This CDR3 is 14 amino acids long. V lost 2 bases and J 5 bases, leaving 11 bases between the germline ends. Germline V gene sequence: CDR1 SNHLY, CDR2 FYNNEI. The CDR3 sequence: CASSELLGGDTQYF. CDR3 DNA: TGTGCCAGCAGTGAACTTCTGGGAGGAGATACGCAGTATTTT. The whole variable domain, filled in from reference TRBV2 and TRBJ2-3, reads EPEVTQTPSHQVTQMGQEVILRCVPISNHLYFYWYRQILGQKVEFLVSFYNNEISEKSEIFDDQFSVERPDGSNFTLKIRSTKLEDSAMYFCASSELLGGDTQYFGPGTRLTVL.

CDR3 sequence reads: CASSVGQIAMVTEAFF. CDR3 coding DNA: TGTGCCAGCAGCGTAGGACAGATTGCTATGGTCACTGAAGCTTTCTTT. The J gene is TRBJ1-1, the V gene TRBV9; weak D call: TRBD1 (5 bases). Trimming removed 0 bases from V and 4 bases from J, with 16 bases in between. CDR1 and CDR2 from the germline V gene are SGDLS and YYNGEE. The CDR3 consists of 16 residues. Combining the CDR3 with reference TRBV9 and TRBJ1-1 gives the whole variable domain DSGVTQTPKHLITATGQRVTLRCSPRSGDLSVYWYQQSLDQGLQFLIQYYNGEERAKGNILERFSAQQFPDLHSELNLSSLELGDSALYFCASSVGQIAMVTEAFFGQGTRLTVV.

The rearrangement joins TRBV7-9 to TRBJ2-3, with 7 bases matching TRBD2. The V gene's germline CDR1 is SEHNR and CDR2 FQNEAQ (reference sequence). The CDR3 spans 15 residues. With 5 bases clipped from V and 0 bases from J, the junction kept 5 bases outside the gene matches. The DNA for the CDR3 is TGTGCCAGCAGCGAACTAGCGCCTAGCACAGATACGCAGTATTTT. The encoded protein is CASSELAPSTDTQYF.

The chain uses TRBV24-1 and TRBJ1-2; TRBD1 might be the D (6 bases). Trimming removed 1 base at V and 6 bases at J, with 11 bases between. This CDR3 has 14 amino acids. Germline V gene data show CDR1 as KGHDR and CDR2 as SFDVKD. The CDR3 bases are TGTGCCACCAGTGATTTTTGGGGGCTCGATGGCTACACCTTC. It is translated as CATSDFWGLDGYTF.

The chain is built from TRBV2 and TRBJ1-6; tentative D call: TRBD1 (5 bases). The CDR3 is made up of 13 amino acids. The V and J ends lost 3 bases and 9 bases respectively, with 9 bases between them. Germline CDR1 and CDR2: SNHLY and FYNNEI. The CDR3 nucleotides read TGTGCCAGCAGTGATGACAGTTTTTCACCCCTCCACTTT. It translates to CASSDDSFSPLHF.

The rearrangement joins TRBV5-1 to TRBJ2-1; 7 positions match TRBD2. The CDR3 has 14 residues. Germline V gene lookup returns CDR1 SGHRS and CDR2 YFSETQ. Germline trimming cut 7 bases from V and 8 bases from J; bases unmatched to any gene: 12. DNA of the CDR3: TGCGCCAGCGGGAGGGGTCAAGAGGTCGATGAGCAGTTCTTC. As protein: CASGRGQEVDEQFF.

The chain joins TRBV2 to TRBJ2-2; a weak D match, TRBD2 (6 bases). Germline V gene lookup returns CDR1 SNHLY and CDR2 FYNNEI. This CDR3 has 15 residues. V lost 5 bases and J 1 base, leaving 11 bases between the germline ends. The CDR3 here is CASSSGTLNTGELFF. In nucleotides, the CDR3 is TGTGCCAGCAGTTCCGGGACTTTGAACACCGGGGAGCTGTTTTTT.

The chain uses TRBV9 and TRBJ1-2, with 11 bases matching TRBD1. From germline, CDR1 is SGDLS and CDR2 YYNGEE. V gave up 3 bases and J gave up 8 bases; unmatched junction bases: 9. This CDR3 region has 15 residues. The CDR3 spells CASSGTGQGDSGYTF. The CDR3, as DNA: TGTGCCAGCAGCGGAACGGGACAGGGGGATTCGGGCTACACCTTC.

The chain joins TRBV18 to TRBJ1-1; D gene ambiguous. V was shortened by 3 bases and J by 4 bases, with 18 bases between the two germline ends. The CDR3 sequence is 16 residues long. CDR1 and CDR2 from the germline V gene are KGHSH and LQKENI. The CDR3 loop reads CASSPLTQAVGTEAFF. CDR3 bases: TGTGCCAGCTCACCTCTAACTCAGGCTGTTGGCACTGAAGCTTTCTTT.

J is TRBJ1-2 and V is TRBV18; 10 nucleotides agree with TRBD1. The V gene end was trimmed by 3 bases and the J gene end by 3 bases; junction bases not matched to a gene: 4. Per the germline V gene, CDR1 is KGHSH and CDR2 is LQKENI. The CDR3 extends over 15 amino acids. Here the CDR3 reads CASSPRQGADYGYTF. The CDR3 DNA is TGTGCCAGCTCACCGAGACAGGGGGCTGACTATGGCTACACCTTC. The full variable domain, in which reference TRBV18 and TRBJ1-2 provide the parts outside the CDR3, is NAGVMQNPRHLVRRRGQEARLRCSPMKGHSHVYWYRQLPEEGLKFMVYLQKENIIDESGMPKERFSAEFPKEGPSILRIQQVVRGDSAAYFCASSPRQGADYGYTFGSGTRLTVV.

This chain connects TRBV7-3 to TRBJ2-1; 8 bases match TRBD2. The germline gives CDR1 SGHTA, CDR2 FQGTGA. CDR3 length: 17 residues. V shed 5 bases, J shed 7 bases, and the junction held 16 bases outside the gene matches. The CDR3 nucleotides are TGTGCCAGCAGCCCCCGTTTCGAGCGGGGGCCGAGGAATGAGCAGTTCTTC. The encoded protein is CASSPRFERGPRNEQFF.

The J gene is TRBJ1-2, the V gene TRBV28, with D tentatively TRBD1 (5 bases). Trimming took off 2 bases at V and 5 bases at J, with 9 bases between the two ends. Germline lookup yields CDR1 MDHEN and CDR2 SYDVKM. CDR3 length: 13 residues. DNA of the CDR3: TGTGCCAGCAGTTTAACGGGGGAGTATGGCTACACCTTC. Amino acid sequence: CASSLTGEYGYTF.

The chain joins TRBV5-6 to TRBJ2-7; D perhaps matches TRBD1 (5 bases). This CDR3 is 16 amino acids long. Germline lookup yields CDR1 SGHDT and CDR2 YYEEEE. V was clipped by 3 bases and J by 1 base, with 17 bases between them. The DNA of the CDR3 is TGTGCCAGCAGCTATAGGAAGGACATACCATCCTACGAGCAGTACTTC. Protein product: CASSYRKDIPSYEQYF. Combining the CDR3 with reference TRBV5-6 and TRBJ2-7 gives the whole variable domain DAGVTQSPTHLIKTRGQQVTLRCSPKSGHDTVSWYQQALGQGPQFIFQYYEEEERQRGNFPDRFSGHQFPNYSSELNVNALLLGDSALYLCASSYRKDIPSYEQYFGPGTRLTVT.

The J gene is TRBJ1-1, the V gene TRBV6-5; D may be TRBD1 (6 bases). Deletions cut 6 bases from V and 7 bases from J, with 21 bases between. The CDR3 sequence is 15 residues long. Germline V gives CDR1 MNHEY, CDR2 SVGAGI. This CDR3 reads CASRTTGSPGDEAFF. The CDR3 DNA reads TGTGCCAGCAGAACCACAGGCTCCCCAGGGGATGAAGCTTTCTTT.

This clone has more than one count but fewer than ten. The chain carries TRBV19 and TRBJ2-1; D might be TRBD2 (7 bases). Trimming cost V 6 bases and J 4 bases, with 16 bases left between them. The CDR3 extends over 15 amino acids. CDR1 is LNHDA, CDR2 SQIVND, per germline (reference sequence). CDR3 coding DNA: TGTGCCAGTAGCCCGGATGGGGGGGCTTACAATGAGCAGTTCTTC. It is translated as CASSPDGGAYNEQFF.

The chain recombines TRBV7-9 with TRBJ1-4, with D uncertain. The CDR3 has 13 amino acids. V lost 5 bases, J lost 3 bases, and 7 bases lay in between. Germline V lookup: CDR1 SEHNR, CDR2 FQNEAQ (reference sequence). CDR3 in amino acids: CASSRGANEKLFF. The CDR3 DNA sequence: TGTGCCAGCAGCCGCGGCGCTAATGAAAAACTGTTTTTT.

V gene TRBV5-8 combines with J gene TRBJ2-5; TRBD2 is a possible D gene (6 bases). The length of the CDR3 is 14 residues. Trimming pared 4 bases from V and 2 bases from J, leaving 12 bases between. Per germline, CDR1 SGHTS and CDR2 YDEGEE. The CDR3 region has the DNA TGTGCCAGCAGCGGACGGGACTGGCAAGAGACCCAGTACTTC. It codes for CASSGRDWQETQYF.

The chain uses TRBV1 and TRBJ1-1; the D segment call TRBD1 is taken from the table without a DNA check. TRBV1 is a pseudogene. This CDR3 comprises 16 residues. DNA for the CDR3: TGCACCAGCAGCCCCCCCTCGACAGGGATGAACACTGAAGCTTTCTTT. Translation gives CTSSPPSTGMNTEAFF.

V usage is TRBV5-4 and J usage is TRBJ2-3; 7 bases align to TRBD2. Germline CDR1 SGHNT, CDR2 YYREEE (reference sequence). The CDR3 runs 15 residues. After removal of 5 bases from V and 4 bases from J, the junction contained 10 bases not matched to a gene. The CDR3 region has the DNA TGTGCCAGCAGTCACCGACTAGCCGCGGCAGATACGCAGTATTTT. Translating it yields CASSHRLAAADTQYF.

The rearrangement links TRBV2 to TRBJ1-2; 8 bases line up with TRBD1. Germline CDR1 reads SNHLY; CDR2 reads FYNNEI. V lost 7 bases and J lost 4; bases outside the gene matches: 11. CDR3 length: 15 residues. The CDR3 DNA reads as TGTGCCAGCACCCGAGGGGGACAGGAGCGCTATGGCTACACCTTC. Translating gives CASTRGGQERYGYTF.

A few counts support this clone. This CDR3 reads CASSWRGGLSYNEQFF. CDR3 nucleotide sequence: TGTGCCAGCAGCTGGCGGGGGGGCCTCTCCTACAATGAGCAGTTCTTC. This chain links TRBV5-4 with TRBJ2-1; 9 nucleotides agree with TRBD2. Germline V CDR1 and CDR2: SGHNT, YYREEE (reference sequence). V gave up 3 bases and J gave up 0 bases; unmatched junction bases: 4. This CDR3 spans 16 amino acids.

The genes are TRBV3-1 (or the pseudogene TRBV3-2) and TRBJ1-2, with TRBD1 identical over 11 bases. V lost 2 bases and J lost 4; bases outside the gene matches: 3. In germline, CDR1 is LGHDT, CDR2 YNNKEL (reference sequence). The CDR3 extends over 15 amino acids. The CDR3 DNA sequence: TGTGCCAGCAGCCAACTGGGACAGGGGGGCTATGGCTACACCTTC. It translates to CASSQLGQGGYGYTF.

The chain links TRBV27 to TRBJ1-1; 8 nucleotides agree with TRBD1. Trimming cost V 5 bases and J 4 bases; bases outside gene matches: 15. Per the germline V gene, CDR1 is MNHEY and CDR2 is SMNVEV (reference sequence). There are 17 residues in the CDR3. CDR3 region: CASSPRRQGRRSTEAFF. In DNA form, the CDR3 reads TGTGCCAGCAGTCCCCGACGACAGGGGCGAAGGAGCACTGAAGCTTTCTTT.

The rearrangement uses TRBV15 and TRBJ1-3; TRBD1 matches at 8 bases. The CDR3 runs to 15 residues. V lost 1 base, J lost 4 bases, and 3 bases stayed unmatched. Germline-derived CDR1 and CDR2 are LNHNV and YYDKDF (reference sequence). CDR3 coding DNA: TGTGCCACCAGCAGAGGGACAGGGCCCGGAAACACCATATATTTT. It specifies CATSRGTGPGNTIYF. The full variable domain, with the rest looked up from reference TRBV15 and TRBJ1-3, is DAMVIQNPRYQVTQFGKPVTLSCSQTLNHNVMYWYQQKSSQAPKLLFHYYDKDFNNEADTPDNFQSRRPNTSFCFLDIRSPGLGDTAMYLCATSRGTGPGNTIYFGEGSWLTVV.